Shown below are 9 T cell receptor beta chains from a single sample sequenced in a study of shared clonotypes between healthy human individuals. Terminally differentiated effector memory CD45RA+ cells were left out of the naive CD8 fraction, which was CD45RO-negative and positively selected for CCR7. Clones were sequenced by immunoSEQ multiplex PCR, and TCRdb holds only the in-frame ones, with some missing. This table has about 2 million clones, roughly 94% appearing once. Sequenced material: naive CD8+ T cells sorted from blood. These receptors were collected from a man younger than 35 in good health.

The chain links TRBV9 to TRBJ2-3; 8 nucleotides align to TRBD2. Losses at the gene ends were 0 bases for V and 2 bases for J; bases not matched to a gene: 5. Germline V gene lookup returns CDR1 SGDLS and CDR2 YYNGEE. This CDR3 comprises 16 residues. In DNA form, the CDR3 reads TGTGCCAGCAGCGTAGGGGTTAGCGGGGTCACAGATACGCAGTATTTT. This sequence encodes CASSVGVSGVTDTQYF.

The chain couples TRBV6-5 to TRBJ2-7, with 7 positions matching TRBD2. There are 13 residues in the CDR3. Germline CDR1 and CDR2: MNHEY and SVGAGI. V was pared by 3 bases and J by 5 bases, with 4 bases of the junction left unmatched. CDR3 residues: CASSYGRGDEQYF. Here the CDR3 DNA reads TGTGCCAGCAGTTATGGTCGGGGGGACGAGCAGTACTTC.

V gene TRBV5-6 combines with J gene TRBJ2-5; tentatively, D is TRBD1 or TRBD2 (5 bases each). Trimming pared 1 base from V and 11 bases from J, leaving 24 bases between. The germline gives CDR1 SGHDT, CDR2 YYEEEE. The CDR3 covers 16 residues. CDR3 amino acids: CASSLMGQVGTFFQYF. The DNA of the CDR3 is TGTGCCAGCAGCTTGATGGGTCAAGTGGGGACGTTTTTTCAGTACTTC.

The J gene is TRBJ2-7, the V gene TRBV5-1, with 10 nucleotides matching TRBD1. The CDR3 covers 15 residues. With 0 bases clipped from V and 6 bases from J, the junction kept 6 bases outside the gene matches. In germline, CDR1 is SGHRS, CDR2 YFSETQ. This CDR3 is CASSLGPGQGFEQYF. The CDR3 DNA follows: TGCGCCAGCAGCTTGGGGCCGGGACAGGGGTTCGAGCAGTACTTC. The complete variable domain, with remaining parts taken from reference TRBV5-1 and TRBJ2-7, reads KAGVTQTPRYLIKTRGQQVTLSCSPISGHRSVSWYQQTPGQGLQFLFEYFSETQRNKGNFPGRFSGRQFSNSRSEMNVSTLELGDSALYLCASSLGPGQGFEQYFGPGTRLTVT.

This chain uses TRBV13 with TRBJ2-1, with a weak D call TRBD2 (5 bases). V was pared by 5 bases and J by 6 bases, with 17 bases between. Germline CDR1 PRHDT, CDR2 FYEKMQ (reference sequence). CDR3 length: 15 residues. As DNA, the CDR3 is TGTGCCAGCAGCGCAATTGGTGGAGGCCCCAATGAGCAGTTCTTC. It codes for CASSAIGGGPNEQFF.

The V and J genes are TRBV7-2 and TRBJ1-2; tentatively, D is TRBD1 (6 bases). V was trimmed by 5 bases and J by 3 bases, leaving 16 bases between them. CDR3 length: 15 residues. In germline, CDR1 is SGHTA, CDR2 FQGNSA. DNA of the CDR3: TGTGCCAGCAGCCCCTACCTACGACAGGACTATGGCTACACCTTC. Residues: CASSPYLRQDYGYTF.

The chain combines TRBV7-2 with TRBJ2-7; TRBD2 agrees at 11 bases. Losses at the gene ends were 6 bases for V and 9 bases for J; bases not matched to a gene: 10. The CDR3 runs to 14 residues. CDR1 and CDR2 (germline): SGHTA, FQGNSA. For the CDR3, the DNA is TGTGCCAGCAGTCCCGGGACTAGCGGTTCGGGGCAGTACTTC. Translation: CASSPGTSGSGQYF.

The chain recombines TRBV6-5 with TRBJ2-1; TRBD2 agrees at 10 bases. The V gene end was trimmed by 5 bases and the J gene end by 8 bases; junction bases not matched to a gene: 6. The CDR3 is 14 residues long. From germline, CDR1 is MNHEY and CDR2 SVGAGI. CDR3 DNA sequence: TGTGCCAGCAGTCCCGGGACTAGCGTATATGAGCAGTTCTTC. It yields the protein CASSPGTSVYEQFF.

The chain has TRBV7-9 and TRBJ1-1; the D is unclear. The CDR3 runs to 15 residues. The germline V gene has CDR1 SEHNR and CDR2 FQNEAQ (reference sequence). The germline V and J ends were trimmed by 1 base and 1 base, with 10 bases remaining between them. Written as DNA, the CDR3 is TGTGCCAGCAGCTTAGAGAACGGAAGGAACACTGAAGCTTTCTTT. Protein product: CASSLENGRNTEAFF.